This T cell receptor beta chain was documented in a study of blood T cell repertoires in COVID-19. Across the whole study: Collection of acute and convalescent COVID-19 samples took place in the United States, Italy and Spain.

The protocol was immunoSEQ multiplex PCR, while the TCRdb copy is restricted to in-frame clones and leaves out a portion. The sample includes about 220,000 clones, 84% seen only once; the top ten take about 10%. Germline trimming cut 5 bases from V and 10 bases from J; bases unmatched to any gene: 12. CDR1 and CDR2 from the germline V gene are SNHLY and FYNNEI. The CDR3 loop spans 16 amino acids. Sequencing input: peripheral blood. The rearrangement joins TRBV2 to TRBJ1-6, with 9 nucleotides matching TRBD1. The receptor comes from a man between 45 and 60 years old with active or convalescent COVID-19. The CDR3, as DNA: TGTGCCAGCAGTCGACGGGACAGGGCTATAATGTCACCCCTCCACTTT. This translates into CASSRRDRAIMSPLHF.